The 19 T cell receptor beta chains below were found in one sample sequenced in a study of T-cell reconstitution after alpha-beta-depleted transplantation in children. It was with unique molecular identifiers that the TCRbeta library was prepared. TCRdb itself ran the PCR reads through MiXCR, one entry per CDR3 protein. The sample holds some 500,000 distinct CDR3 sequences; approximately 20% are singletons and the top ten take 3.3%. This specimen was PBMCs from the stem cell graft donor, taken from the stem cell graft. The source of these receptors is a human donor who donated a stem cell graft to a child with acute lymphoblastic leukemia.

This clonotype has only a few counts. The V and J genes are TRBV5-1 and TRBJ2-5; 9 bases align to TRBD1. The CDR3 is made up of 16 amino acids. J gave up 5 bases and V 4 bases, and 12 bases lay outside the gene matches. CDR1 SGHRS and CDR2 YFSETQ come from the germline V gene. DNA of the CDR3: TGCGCCAGCAGCCCAATGGGACAGGGAGGAAGGGAGACCCAGTACTTC. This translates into CASSPMGQGGRETQYF. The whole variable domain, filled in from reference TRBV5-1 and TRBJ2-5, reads KAGVTQTPRYLIKTRGQQVTLSCSPISGHRSVSWYQQTPGQGLQFLFEYFSETQRNKGNFPGRFSGRQFSNSRSEMNVSTLELGDSALYLCASSPMGQGGRETQYFGPGTRLLVL.

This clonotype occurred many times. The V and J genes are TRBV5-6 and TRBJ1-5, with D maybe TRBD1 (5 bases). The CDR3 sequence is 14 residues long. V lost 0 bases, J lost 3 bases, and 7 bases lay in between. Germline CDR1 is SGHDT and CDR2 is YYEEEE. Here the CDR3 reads CASSLGTNNQPQHF. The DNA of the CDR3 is TGTGCCAGCAGCTTGGGGACAAACAATCAGCCCCAGCATTTT. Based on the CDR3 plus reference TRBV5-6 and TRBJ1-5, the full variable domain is DAGVTQSPTHLIKTRGQQVTLRCSPKSGHDTVSWYQQALGQGPQFIFQYYEEEERQRGNFPDRFSGHQFPNYSSELNVNALLLGDSALYLCASSLGTNNQPQHFGDGTRLSIL.

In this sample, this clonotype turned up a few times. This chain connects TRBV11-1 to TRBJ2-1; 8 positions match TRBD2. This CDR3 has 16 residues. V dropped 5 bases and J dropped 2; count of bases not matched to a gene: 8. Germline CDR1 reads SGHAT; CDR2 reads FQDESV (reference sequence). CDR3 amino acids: CASSQSGSYPYNEQFF. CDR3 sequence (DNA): TGTGCCAGCAGCCAGAGCGGGAGCTACCCCTACAATGAGCAGTTCTTC. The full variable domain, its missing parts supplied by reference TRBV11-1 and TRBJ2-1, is EAEVAQSPRYKITEKSQAVAFWCDPISGHATLYWYRQILGQGPELLVQFQDESVVDDSQLPKDRFSAERLKGVDSTLKIQPAELGDSAMYLCASSQSGSYPYNEQFFGPGTRLTVL.

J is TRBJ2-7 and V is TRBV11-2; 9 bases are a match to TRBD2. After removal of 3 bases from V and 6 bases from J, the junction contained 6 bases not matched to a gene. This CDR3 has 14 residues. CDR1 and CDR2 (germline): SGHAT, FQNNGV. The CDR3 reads CASSLLASGIEQYF. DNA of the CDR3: TGTGCCAGCAGCTTGCTAGCTAGCGGGATCGAGCAGTACTTC.

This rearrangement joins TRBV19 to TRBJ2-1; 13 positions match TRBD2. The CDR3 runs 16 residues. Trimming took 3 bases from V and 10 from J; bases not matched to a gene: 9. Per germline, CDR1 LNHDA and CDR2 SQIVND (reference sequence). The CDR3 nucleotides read TGTGCCAGTAGTATCTTACTAGCGGGAGGGATAGCCGAGCAGTTCTTC. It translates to CASSILLAGGIAEQFF.

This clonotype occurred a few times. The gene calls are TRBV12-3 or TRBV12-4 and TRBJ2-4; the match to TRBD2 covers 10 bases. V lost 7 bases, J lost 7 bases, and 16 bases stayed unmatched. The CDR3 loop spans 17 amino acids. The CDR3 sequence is CASTLLAGVPSVNIQYF. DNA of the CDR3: TGTGCCAGCACCCTTCTAGCGGGAGTCCCCTCGGTGAACATTCAGTACTTC.

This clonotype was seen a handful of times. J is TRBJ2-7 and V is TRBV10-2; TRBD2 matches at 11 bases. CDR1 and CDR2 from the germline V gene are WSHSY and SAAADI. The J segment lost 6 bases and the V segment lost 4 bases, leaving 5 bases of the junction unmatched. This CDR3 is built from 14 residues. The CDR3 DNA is TGCGCCAGCAGTGGGACTAGCGGGCTCTCCGAGCAGTACTTC. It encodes CASSGTSGLSEQYF.

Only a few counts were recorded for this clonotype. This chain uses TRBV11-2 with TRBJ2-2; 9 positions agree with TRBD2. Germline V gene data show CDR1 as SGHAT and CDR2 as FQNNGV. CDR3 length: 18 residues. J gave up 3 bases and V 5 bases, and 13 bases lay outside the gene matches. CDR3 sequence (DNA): TGTGCCAGCAGCGTAGGCGGGAGGGCCTATTCGGACACCGGGGAGCTGTTTTTT. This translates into CASSVGGRAYSDTGELFF.

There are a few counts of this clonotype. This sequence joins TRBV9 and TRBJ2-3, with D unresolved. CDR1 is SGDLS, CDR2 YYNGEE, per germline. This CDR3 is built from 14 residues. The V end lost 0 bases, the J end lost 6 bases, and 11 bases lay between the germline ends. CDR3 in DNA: TGTGCCAGCAGCGTAGACCCCGATCAGGATACGCAGTATTTT. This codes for CASSVDPDQDTQYF.

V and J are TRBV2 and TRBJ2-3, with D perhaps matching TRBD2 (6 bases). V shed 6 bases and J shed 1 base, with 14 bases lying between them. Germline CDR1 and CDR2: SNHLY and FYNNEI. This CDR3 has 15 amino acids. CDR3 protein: CASSGSKFGTDTQYF. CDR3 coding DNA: TGTGCCAGCAGCGGGAGTAAGTTCGGCACAGATACGCAGTATTTT.

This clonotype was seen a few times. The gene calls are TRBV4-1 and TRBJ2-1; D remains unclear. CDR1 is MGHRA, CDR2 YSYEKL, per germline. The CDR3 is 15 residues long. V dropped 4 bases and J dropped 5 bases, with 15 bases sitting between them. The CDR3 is CASSLETWPDNEQFF. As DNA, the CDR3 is TGCGCCAGCAGCCTAGAAACGTGGCCCGACAATGAGCAGTTCTTC.

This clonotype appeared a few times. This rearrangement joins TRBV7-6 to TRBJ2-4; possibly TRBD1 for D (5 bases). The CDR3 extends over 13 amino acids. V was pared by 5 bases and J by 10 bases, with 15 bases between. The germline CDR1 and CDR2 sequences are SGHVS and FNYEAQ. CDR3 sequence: CASSNPTDEIQYF. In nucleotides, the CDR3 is TGTGCCAGCAGCAACCCGACAGACGAAATTCAGTACTTC.

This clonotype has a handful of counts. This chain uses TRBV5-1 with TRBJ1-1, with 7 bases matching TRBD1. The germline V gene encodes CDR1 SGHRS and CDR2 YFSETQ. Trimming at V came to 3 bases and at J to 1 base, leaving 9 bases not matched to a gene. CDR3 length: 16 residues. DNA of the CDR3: TGCGCCAGCAGCTGGCGGACAGGTGGCGGGAACACTGAAGCTTTCTTT. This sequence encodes CASSWRTGGGNTEAFF.

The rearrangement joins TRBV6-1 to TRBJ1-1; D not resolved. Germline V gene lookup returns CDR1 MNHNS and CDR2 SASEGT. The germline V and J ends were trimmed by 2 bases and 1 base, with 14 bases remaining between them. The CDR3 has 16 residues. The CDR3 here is CASSETSVGRNTEAFF. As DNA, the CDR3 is TGTGCCAGCAGTGAAACCTCGGTGGGGAGGAACACTGAAGCTTTCTTT.

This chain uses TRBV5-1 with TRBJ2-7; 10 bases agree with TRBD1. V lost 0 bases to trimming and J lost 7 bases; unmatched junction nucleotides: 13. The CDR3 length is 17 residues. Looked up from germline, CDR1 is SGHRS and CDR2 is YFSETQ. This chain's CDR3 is CASSLVGQGEPTREQYF. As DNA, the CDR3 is TGCGCCAGCAGCTTGGTCGGACAGGGGGAACCTACAAGGGAGCAGTACTTC. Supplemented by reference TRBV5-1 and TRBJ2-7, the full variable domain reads KAGVTQTPRYLIKTRGQQVTLSCSPISGHRSVSWYQQTPGQGLQFLFEYFSETQRNKGNFPGRFSGRQFSNSRSEMNVSTLELGDSALYLCASSLVGQGEPTREQYFGPGTRLTVT.

The DNA for the CDR3 is TGTGCCAGCAGCTTTCCCATGGACAGGGGAAGGAACACCGGGGAGCTGTTTTTT. Translated, it gives CASSFPMDRGRNTGELFF. The chain links TRBV11-1 to TRBJ2-2; 9 positions agree with TRBD1. The CDR3 loop spans 18 amino acids. Trimming took 3 bases from V and 1 from J; bases not matched to a gene: 9. From germline, CDR1 is SGHAT and CDR2 FQDESV (reference sequence).

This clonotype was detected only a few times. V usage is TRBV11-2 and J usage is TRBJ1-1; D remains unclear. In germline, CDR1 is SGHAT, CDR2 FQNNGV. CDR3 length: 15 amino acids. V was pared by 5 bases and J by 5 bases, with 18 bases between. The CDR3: CASSPSGFLGTEAFF. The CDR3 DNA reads TGTGCCAGCAGCCCATCGGGCTTTTTGGGAACTGAAGCTTTCTTT. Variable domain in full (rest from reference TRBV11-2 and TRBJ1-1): EAGVAQSPRYKIIEKRQSVAFWCNPISGHATLYWYQQILGQGPKLLIQFQNNGVVDDSQLPKDRFSAERLKGVDSTLKIQPAKLEDSAVYLCASSPSGFLGTEAFFGQGTRLTVV.

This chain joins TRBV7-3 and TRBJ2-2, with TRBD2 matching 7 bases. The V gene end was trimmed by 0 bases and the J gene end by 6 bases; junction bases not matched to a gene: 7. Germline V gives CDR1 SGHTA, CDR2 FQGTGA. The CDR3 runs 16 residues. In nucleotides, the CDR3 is TGTGCCAGCAGCTTAACCTTTGCAGCGGGATCCGGGGAGCTGTTTTTT. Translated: CASSLTFAAGSGELFF.

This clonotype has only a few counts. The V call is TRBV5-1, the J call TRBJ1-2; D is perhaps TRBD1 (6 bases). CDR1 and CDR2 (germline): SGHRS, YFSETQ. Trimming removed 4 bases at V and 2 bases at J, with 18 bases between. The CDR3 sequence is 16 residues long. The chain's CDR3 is CASSLSYGGANYGYTF. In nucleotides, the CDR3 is TGCGCCAGCAGCCTCTCCTATGGGGGCGCGAACTATGGCTACACCTTC. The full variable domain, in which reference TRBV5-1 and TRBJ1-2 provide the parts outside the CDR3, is KAGVTQTPRYLIKTRGQQVTLSCSPISGHRSVSWYQQTPGQGLQFLFEYFSETQRNKGNFPGRFSGRQFSNSRSEMNVSTLELGDSALYLCASSLSYGGANYGYTFGSGTRLTVV.